This T cell receptor (beta chain) was found in a study of blood T cell repertoires in COVID-19. Study-level background: In each case, the material was cDNA or gDNA derived from T cells, B-cell-depleted T cells, or PBMCs.

From germline, CDR1 is MNHEY and CDR2 SMNVEV (reference sequence). This CDR3 contains 13 residues. V dropped 5 bases and J dropped 5; count of bases not matched to a gene: 4. Enrollment of patients from Seattle took place during active infection, with longitudinal follow-up. In the study's own analysis: Reference gene primer amplification gave estimated nucleated cell counts. Sequencing used immunoSEQ multiplex PCR; TCRdb keeps in-frame clones, though not all of them. V, J and clone size reflect that table, while D and trimming were determined from the DNA. The sample lists around 330,000 clones; approximately 90% were seen once. This clone was seen once.

This TCR came from a woman under 40 with COVID-19, enrolled during active disease. Sequencing used peripheral blood. The chain has TRBV27 and TRBJ1-2; TRBD1 agrees at 8 bases. As DNA, the CDR3 is TGTGCCAGCAGTCCAGGGGGCGCGTATGGCTACACCTTC. Its translation: CASSPGGAYGYTF.